This is a list of T cell receptor beta chains from one sample in a study of T cells in Graves' hyperthyroidism and ophthalmopathy. Via MiXCR, TCRdb re-called the multiplex PCR reads, giving one row per CDR3 protein. Of around 420,000 distinct CDR3 sequences in the sample, roughly an eighth were seen once. The sample consisted of blood. These receptors were obtained from a woman aged 18-30 years with Graves' hyperthyroidism. The CDR3 runs from the conserved cysteine through the conserved F or W. A D gene is named only where the DNA matches it firmly. Expanded clones get a size class; other rows say once, few or many, or leave the size out.

CDR3nt: TGTGCCAGCAGCGAGGACGGCAGCACAGATACGCAGTATTTT
CDR3aa: CASSEDGSTDTQYF
d_gene: NA
j_gene: TRBJ2-3
v_gene: TRBV7-2
abundance: many

CDR3nt: TGCAGTGCCCGAACCGGGACCTCAAACACCGGGGAGCTGTTTTTT
CDR3aa: CSARTGTSNTGELFF
d_gene: NA
j_gene: TRBJ2-2
v_gene: TRBV20-1
abundance: few

CDR3nt: TGCAGTGCTCTCCCGACGAATCCTCCGGATACGCAGTATTTT
CDR3aa: CSALPTNPPDTQYF
d_gene: NA
j_gene: TRBJ2-3
v_gene: TRBV20-1
abundance: few

CDR3nt: TGCAGTGCAACTAGCGGGAGCTCCTACAATGAGCAGTTCTTC
CDR3aa: CSATSGSSYNEQFF
d_gene: TRBD2
j_gene: TRBJ2-1
v_gene: TRBV20-1
abundance: NA

CDR3nt: TGTGCCAGCAGCGCGAGGGCGACAGGTATCCTCGCCGGGGAGCTGTTTTTT
CDR3aa: CASSARATGILAGELFF
d_gene: NA
j_gene: TRBJ2-2
v_gene: TRBV9
abundance: few

CDR3nt: TGCGCCAGCAGCTTGGCCGGGACGGTCCAAGAGACCCAGTACTTC
CDR3aa: CASSLAGTVQETQYF
d_gene: NA
j_gene: TRBJ2-5
v_gene: TRBV5-1
abundance: many

CDR3nt: TGTGCCACCAGTGATCGGACAGGGGGGCTAGCGGGAGGCCACGAGCAGTACTTC
CDR3aa: CATSDRTGGLAGGHEQYF
d_gene: NA
j_gene: TRBJ2-7
v_gene: TRBV24-1
abundance: few

CDR3nt: TGTGCCAGTAGTCCGGCTAGCGGCGGGGAGCTGTTTTTT
CDR3aa: CASSPASGGELFF
d_gene: TRBD2
j_gene: TRBJ2-2
v_gene: TRBV19
abundance: NA

CDR3nt: TGTGCCACCAGTGATTTGGGGCCGGACAGCAATAGCAATCAGCCCCAGCATTTT
CDR3aa: CATSDLGPDSNSNQPQHF
d_gene: NA
j_gene: TRBJ1-5
v_gene: TRBV24-1
abundance: NA

CDR3nt: TGTGCCTGGAGTGTAGGGAACACTGAAGCTTTCTTT
CDR3aa: CAWSVGNTEAFF
d_gene: NA
j_gene: TRBJ1-1
v_gene: TRBV30
abundance: many

CDR3nt: TGTGCCAGCAGCCTAGGCGAAGCTAGTTCGGGGGAGACCCAGTACTTC
CDR3aa: CASSLGEASSGETQYF
d_gene: NA
j_gene: TRBJ2-5
v_gene: TRBV7-9
abundance: NA

CDR3nt: TGCGCCAGCAGTGATAGGGAGGCCTTGGGGTCATCCCTCCACTTT
CDR3aa: CASSDREALGSSLHF
d_gene: NA
j_gene: TRBJ1-6
v_gene: TRBV10-2
abundance: NA

CDR3nt: TGTGCCAGCAGTGCTATTAAGGAGACCCAGTACTTC
CDR3aa: CASSAIKETQYF
d_gene: NA
j_gene: TRBJ2-5
v_gene: TRBV28
abundance: many

CDR3nt: TGTGCCAGCTCACCATTGACAGGCACCTACAATGAGCAGTTCTTC
CDR3aa: CASSPLTGTYNEQFF
d_gene: NA
j_gene: TRBJ2-1
v_gene: TRBV18
abundance: NA

CDR3nt: TGTGCCAGCCTAATATCAGAGAACACTGAAGCTTTCTTT
CDR3aa: CASLISENTEAFF
d_gene: NA
j_gene: TRBJ1-1
v_gene: TRBV6-1
abundance: NA

CDR3nt: TGTGCCAGCAGCTGGAGGGGTGAGAACACTGAAGCTTTCTTT
CDR3aa: CASSWRGENTEAFF
d_gene: NA
j_gene: TRBJ1-1
v_gene: TRBV5-5
abundance: many

CDR3nt: TGTGCCAGCAGCTTACAGGGGGCTGACACCATATATTTT
CDR3aa: CASSLQGADTIYF
d_gene: TRBD1
j_gene: TRBJ1-3
v_gene: TRBV7-3
abundance: many

CDR3nt: TGTGCCAGCAGTTTACAGACGGGGAATCAGCCCCAGCATTTT
CDR3aa: CASSLQTGNQPQHF
d_gene: NA
j_gene: TRBJ1-5
v_gene: TRBV12-3/TRBV12-4
abundance: many

CDR3nt: TGTGCCAGCAGTCCCTACAGGGTCGGAGACACTGAAGCTTTCTTT
CDR3aa: CASSPYRVGDTEAFF
d_gene: NA
j_gene: TRBJ1-1
v_gene: TRBV12-3/TRBV12-4
abundance: many

CDR3nt: TGTGCCAGCAGCTTGGGGGACAGGGAGTCCGAGACCCAGTACTTC
CDR3aa: CASSLGDRESETQYF
d_gene: TRBD1
j_gene: TRBJ2-5
v_gene: TRBV7-9
abundance: many

CDR3nt: TGTGCCAGCAGTTACGGGGGGACAGGGTATCAGCCCCAGCATTTT
CDR3aa: CASSYGGTGYQPQHF
d_gene: TRBD1
j_gene: TRBJ1-5
v_gene: TRBV6-5
abundance: NA

CDR3nt: TGTGCCAGCAGCTCAAGCAGGGTGTCGAACACCGGGGAGCTGTTTTTT
CDR3aa: CASSSSRVSNTGELFF
d_gene: NA
j_gene: TRBJ2-2
v_gene: TRBV7-2
abundance: NA

CDR3nt: TGTGCCAGCAGTTACTCCGGCGGCAGGGCTAGCACCGGGGAGCTGTTTTTT
CDR3aa: CASSYSGGRASTGELFF
d_gene: NA
j_gene: TRBJ2-2
v_gene: TRBV6-5
abundance: many

CDR3nt: TGTGCCAGCAGCTTCGACGGGGCGACGGGGGAGACCCAGTACTTC
CDR3aa: CASSFDGATGETQYF
d_gene: NA
j_gene: TRBJ2-5
v_gene: TRBV7-2
abundance: many

CDR3nt: TGTGCCAGCAGTTCTCCCCGCGAGCAGTTCTTC
CDR3aa: CASSSPREQFF
d_gene: NA
j_gene: TRBJ2-1
v_gene: TRBV28
abundance: many

CDR3nt: TGTGCCAGCGCCCCAAGGGCGAGGGACACTGAAGCTTTCTTT
CDR3aa: CASAPRARDTEAFF
d_gene: NA
j_gene: TRBJ1-1
v_gene: TRBV27
abundance: NA